Reported below is one TCR beta chain. Using immunoSEQ multiplex PCR, the repertoire was profiled, and TCRdb retains in-frame clones only, with some absent. The sample comprises hundreds of thousands of clones, roughly 88% of which are singletons, and around 0.7% rests with the top ten. This sample was taken from a study of blood T cell repertoires in COVID-19. After removal of 4 bases from V and 1 base from J, the junction contained 6 bases not matched to a gene. Germline-derived CDR1 and CDR2 are MNHEY and SVGAGI. The CDR3 extends over 16 amino acids. Sequenced sample: peripheral blood. The receptor was isolated from a human donor in a cohort sampled during active COVID-19. The rearrangement uses TRBV6-5 and TRBJ2-2; 7 bases fit TRBD2. CDR3 in amino acids: CASSLGPGGNTGELFF. CDR3 coding DNA: TGTGCCAGCAGTTTGGGTCCGGGGGGGAACACCGGGGAGCTGTTTTTT.